The entry below describes one T cell receptor (beta chain). This CDR3 is 16 amino acids long. Germline CDR1 reads SGHTA; CDR2 reads FQGNSA. The V and J ends lost 5 bases and 5 bases, in that order; junction bases with no gene match: 10. Profiling relied on immunoSEQ multiplex PCR, and the TCRdb table lists in-frame clones only, not all of them. The sample has tens of thousands of clones; 80% to 90% are singletons. The record originates from a study of blood T cell repertoires in COVID-19. Background on the study: Italy, Spain and the United States were the sources of the convalescent and acute COVID-19 samples. PBMCs, B-cell-depleted T cells, or T cells provided the cDNA or gDNA that made up the material.

This sequence originates from a human donor in a cohort sampled during active COVID-19. The chain combines TRBV7-2 with TRBJ2-3; 10 positions agree with TRBD2. The material sequenced was peripheral blood. CDR3 DNA sequence: TGTGCCAGCAGCGGGTACCTAGCGGGAGCTGGAGATACGCAGTATTTT. Its translation is CASSGYLAGAGDTQYF. The whole variable domain, filled in from reference TRBV7-2 and TRBJ2-3, reads GAGVSQSPSNKVTEKGKDVELRCDPISGHTALYWYRQSLGQGLEFLIYFQGNSAPDKSGLPSDRFSAERTGGSVSTLTIQRTQQEDSAVYLCASSGYLAGAGDTQYFGPGTRLTVL.